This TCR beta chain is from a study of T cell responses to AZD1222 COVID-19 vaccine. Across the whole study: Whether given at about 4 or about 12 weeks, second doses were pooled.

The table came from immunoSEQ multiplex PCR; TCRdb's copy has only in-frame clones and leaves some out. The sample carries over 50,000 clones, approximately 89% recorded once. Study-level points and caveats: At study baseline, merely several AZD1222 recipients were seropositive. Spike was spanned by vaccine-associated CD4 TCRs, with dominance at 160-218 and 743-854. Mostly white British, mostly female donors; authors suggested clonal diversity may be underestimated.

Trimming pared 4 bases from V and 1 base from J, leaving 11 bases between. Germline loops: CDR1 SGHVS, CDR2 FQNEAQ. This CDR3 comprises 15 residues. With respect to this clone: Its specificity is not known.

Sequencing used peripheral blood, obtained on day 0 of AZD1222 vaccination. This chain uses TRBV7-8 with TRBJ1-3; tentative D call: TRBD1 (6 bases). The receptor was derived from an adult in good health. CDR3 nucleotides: TGTGCCAGCAGCTCGGCCAGGGGATCTGGAAACACCATATATTTT. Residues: CASSSARGSGNTIYF.